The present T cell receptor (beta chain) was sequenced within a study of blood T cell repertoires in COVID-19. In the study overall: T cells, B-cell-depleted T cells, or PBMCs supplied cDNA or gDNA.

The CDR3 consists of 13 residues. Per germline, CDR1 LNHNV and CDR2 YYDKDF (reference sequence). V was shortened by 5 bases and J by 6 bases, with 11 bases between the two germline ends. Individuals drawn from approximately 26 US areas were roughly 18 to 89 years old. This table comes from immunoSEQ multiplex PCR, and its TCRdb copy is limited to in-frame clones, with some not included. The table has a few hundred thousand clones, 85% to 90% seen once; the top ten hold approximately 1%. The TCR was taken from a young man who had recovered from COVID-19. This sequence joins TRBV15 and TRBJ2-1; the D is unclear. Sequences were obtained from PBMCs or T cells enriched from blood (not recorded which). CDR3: CATSQTSPNEQFF. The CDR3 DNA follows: TGTGCCACCAGCCAGACTTCCCCCAATGAGCAGTTCTTC. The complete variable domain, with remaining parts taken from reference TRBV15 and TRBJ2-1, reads DAMVIQNPRYQVTQFGKPVTLSCSQTLNHNVMYWYQQKSSQAPKLLFHYYDKDFNNEADTPDNFQSRRPNTSFCFLDIRSPGLGDTAMYLCATSQTSPNEQFFGPGTRLTVL.